This T cell receptor (beta chain) was captured by sequencing in a study of cytomegalovirus exposure and HLA in healthy donors. The study, taken as a whole, reports: There were some V segments, including TRBV6-2 and TRBV6-3, excluded as indistinguishable. In an earlier analysis, in about 530 donors, most V segments appeared productive either ~87% or ~30% of the time. When the data were analyzed later, several of the most significant clusters appeared to be linked to common viral pathogens.

Concerning this clone: Its specificity is unknown.

The donors were healthy bone marrow donors. V lost 4 bases to trimming and J lost 0 bases, with 8 bases between them. The CDR3 consists of 14 residues. The germline gives CDR1 MDHEN, CDR2 SYDVKM. The study ran its PCR with 60 Vbeta and 13 Jbeta primers. Profiling relied on immunoSEQ multiplex PCR, and the TCRdb table lists in-frame clones only, not all of them. The sample includes 100,000 or so clones, 78% seen only once; the top ten take about 5.3%. This sequence joins TRBV28 and TRBJ2-3; D might be TRBD1 (5 bases). Sample: PBMCs. The TCR originated in a male donor in good health and CMV-seronegative. CDR3 sequence reads: CASSSGQSTDTQYF. Written as DNA, the CDR3 is TGTGCCAGCAGTTCCGGACAAAGCACAGATACGCAGTATTTT.